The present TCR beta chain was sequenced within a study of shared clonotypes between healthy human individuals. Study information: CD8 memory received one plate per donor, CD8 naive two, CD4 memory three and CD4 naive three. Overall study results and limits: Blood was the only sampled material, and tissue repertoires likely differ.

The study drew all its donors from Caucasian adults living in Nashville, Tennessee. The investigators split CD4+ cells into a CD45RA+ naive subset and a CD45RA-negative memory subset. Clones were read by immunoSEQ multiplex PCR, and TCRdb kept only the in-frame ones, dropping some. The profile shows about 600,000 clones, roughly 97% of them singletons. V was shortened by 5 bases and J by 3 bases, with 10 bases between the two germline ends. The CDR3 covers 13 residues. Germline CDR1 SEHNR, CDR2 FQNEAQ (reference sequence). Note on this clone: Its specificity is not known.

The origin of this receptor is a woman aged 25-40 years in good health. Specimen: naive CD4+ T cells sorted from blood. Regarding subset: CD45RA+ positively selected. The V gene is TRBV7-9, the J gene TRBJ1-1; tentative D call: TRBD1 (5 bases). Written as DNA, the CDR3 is TGTGCCAGCAGCCAGGACACCTACACTGAAGCTTTCTTT. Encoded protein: CASSQDTYTEAFF. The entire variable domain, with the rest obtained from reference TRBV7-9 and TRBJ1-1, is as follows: DTGVSQNPRHKITKRGQNVTFRCDPISEHNRLYWYRQTLGQGPEFLTYFQNEAQLEKSRLLSDRFSAERPKGSFSTLEIQRTEQGDSAMYLCASSQDTYTEAFFGQGTRLTVV.